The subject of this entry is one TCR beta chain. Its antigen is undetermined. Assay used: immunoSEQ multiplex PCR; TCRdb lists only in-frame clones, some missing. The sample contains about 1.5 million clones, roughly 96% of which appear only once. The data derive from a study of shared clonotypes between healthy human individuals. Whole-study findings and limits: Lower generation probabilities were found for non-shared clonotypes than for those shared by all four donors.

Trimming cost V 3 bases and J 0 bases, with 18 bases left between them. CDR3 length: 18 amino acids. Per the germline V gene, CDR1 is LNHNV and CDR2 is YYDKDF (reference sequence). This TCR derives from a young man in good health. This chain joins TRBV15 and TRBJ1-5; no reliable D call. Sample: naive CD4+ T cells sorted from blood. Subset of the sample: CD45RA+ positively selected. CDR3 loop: CATSSDLTTPNSNQPQHF. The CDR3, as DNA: TGTGCCACCAGCAGCGACCTCACAACTCCTAATAGCAATCAGCCCCAGCATTTT.